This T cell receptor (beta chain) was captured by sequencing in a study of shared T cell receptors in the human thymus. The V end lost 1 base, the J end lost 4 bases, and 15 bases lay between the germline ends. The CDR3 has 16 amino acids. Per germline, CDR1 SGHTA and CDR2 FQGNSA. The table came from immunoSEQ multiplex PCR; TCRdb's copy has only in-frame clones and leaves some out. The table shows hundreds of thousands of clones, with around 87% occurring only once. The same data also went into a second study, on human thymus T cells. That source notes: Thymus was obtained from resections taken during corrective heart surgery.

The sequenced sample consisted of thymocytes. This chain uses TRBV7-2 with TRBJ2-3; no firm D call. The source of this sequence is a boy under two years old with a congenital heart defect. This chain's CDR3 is CASSLESPPVPDTQYF. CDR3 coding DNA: TGTGCCAGCAGCTTAGAATCCCCTCCGGTCCCAGATACGCAGTATTTT.